A single T cell receptor beta chain is shown here with its context. This receptor's antigen is unknown. No base qualities exist here, and no much larger clone lies one base off it. Library preparation was by the immunoSEQ multiplex PCR assay. A mixture of 60 forward primers for TCR Vbeta segments and 13 reverse primers for TCR Jbeta segments was used in the multiplex PCR. A multiplex PCR assay on genomic DNA amplified the CDR3 region of rearranged TCR beta genes. Amplified TCR beta libraries were sequenced as 87-base-pair reads on the Illumina HiSeq System. The original methods were these. A later analysis counted about 80 million unique TCR beta chains across the 650 to 700 repertoires, and around 9.9 million of these chains were shared by at least two donors. Raw reads were error-corrected and collapsed into unique sequences with a nearest-neighbor algorithm that merged closely related sequences to remove PCR and sequencing errors. CDR3 sequences were aligned to IMGT reference sequences to assign V, D and J gene segments. For a sequence to be retained, at least a six-nucleotide match to both a V gene segment and a J gene segment was required. Rearrangements were classified as productive when the CDR3 lacked stop codons and remained in frame with V and J, and all other rearrangements were classified as non-productive. CDR3 was defined by IMGT convention, running from the second conserved V-encoded cysteine to the conserved J-encoded phenylalanine. In an earlier analysis of some 550 of the donors, sequences lacking an unambiguous match to a single V gene segment were excluded. An earlier analysis of fewer than 750 of the donors classified V segments as functional when productive rearrangements were above 56.7% and as segregating when the standard deviation between donors was above 5%. To diagnose cytomegalovirus status from the catalog of TCR beta chain sequences, a statistical classification framework was built. In a later analysis, TCR nucleotide sequences were compared against IMGT/GENE-DB human TR gene sequences so that V and J genes could be assigned. A later analysis assigned CDR3 sequences and most-parsimonious VDJ recombination scenarios with the TCRdist pipeline. A later analysis defined each TCR beta chain by its CDR3 amino acid sequence plus V-gene family, and excluded reads lacking a unique V-gene family. In a later analysis, approximately 590 highly shared, low-generation-probability nucleotide sequences were removed to address suspected cross-contamination and a sequencing artifact. In a later analysis, a clonal expansion index was calculated for each public chain from normalized within-repertoire ranks of inferred template counts. In a later analysis, generation probabilities were computed using a VDJ recombination model fitted to out-of-frame rearrangements, and the results were checked against IGoR. A later analysis scored TCR-TCR, TCR-HLA and TCR-CMV co-occurrence with hypergeometric tests, applying a repertoire-size bias correction to TCR pairs. In a later analysis, false discovery rates were estimated by permuting HLA or CMV assignments 20 times. In a later analysis, co-occurring TCRs were grouped using DBSCAN, with TCRdist sequence similarity added in when clustering inside HLA-allele-positive subsets. Repertoires with fewer than 30,000 or more than 120,000 public chains were left out of co-occurrence clustering, as were about 5 repertoires with anomalous nucleotide sharing. This immuneACCESS table, as held by TCRdb, lists in-frame sequences with V and J called but not all clones. Of the missing ones, under half trace to an unresolved V gene in checked studies; the others have no known cause. V, J and clone size were drawn from that table, and D and trimming were deduced from the DNA. The sample table lists roughly 80,000 clones, about 76% of them with a count of one. The ten biggest clones cover 12% of the sample.

The cohort was made up of approximately 670 healthy bone marrow donors. All cohort members were sampled while nominally healthy, although unrecorded immune exposures were likely present. The donor tested CMV seropositive, placing the donor among the 250 to 350 seropositive members of the cohort. Every donor gave a peripheral blood sample, and the peripheral blood mononuclear cells from that sample were used for TCR beta sequencing. Genomic DNA extraction from the blood cell samples was performed with the Qiagen DNeasy Blood Extraction Kit. This sample was included in a study of cytomegalovirus exposure and HLA in healthy donors (dated by TCRdb to 2015 to 2018). Describing the broader study: An earlier analysis of 587 of the donors reported approximately 260 Gb of sequence data and 117 million unique TCR beta sequences obtained from approximately 180 million T cells. An early release that covered some 640 HLA-typed donors contained approximately 290 gigabases of sequencing data and tens of millions of unique TCR sequences. The genetic ancestry cluster associated with self-reported Caucasian donors included around four fifths of the 350 to 500 genotyped donors. The aim of the study was to test whether cataloging public T cell receptors could identify signatures of past pathogen exposure. The study used immunosequencing to profile the T cell repertoires of around 600 subjects and linked those repertoires to cytomegalovirus serostatus. Besides the first cohort of roughly 640 subjects, a separate validation cohort made up of 120 different subjects was used. High-throughput TCR immunosequencing, statistical association of individual TCRs with disease status, and machine learning were combined to predict cytomegalovirus infection status. A later analysis re-examined previously published TCR beta repertoires from over 500 donors and added high-resolution HLA genotyping to investigate patterns of TCR occurrence. The later analysis used no new phenotypic data to find candidate immune exposures, relying instead on TCR beta sequences and their occurrence across donors. An earlier analysis of several hundred of the donors used high-throughput TCR beta sequencing to judge whether each TCR beta V gene segment behaved as functional or pseudogenic. Donor age, sex, ethnicity and CMV serostatus were compiled alongside the repertoire data. In a later genetic analysis, genome-wide SNP genotypes for about 55% of the roughly 700 donors were used, and that subset was treated as a discovery cohort. Every repertoire in the discovery cohort had been generated on one and the same sequencing platform. HLA typing covered class I and class II loci at four-digit resolution. The number of donors typed differed by locus, with roughly 629-640 for A, B, C, DRB1 and DQB1, roughly 520 for DQA1, about 610 for DPA1, and around 460 for DPB1. About 5 DR-DQ haplotypes were handled as single units for association and clustering, since linkage in the cohort was strong. Across some 400 genotyped donors of the cohort, an average of approximately 240,000 unique TCR beta nucleotide sequences per donor were sequenced, and 15% to 20% of those sequences were non-productive. Findings and caveats that apply to the study as a whole: Specific HLA alleles were associated with 15,000 to 20,000 TCR beta sequences at a false discovery rate of 0.05 in a later analysis. A few of the identified cytomegalovirus-associated TCR beta chains were confirmed in vitro to be specific for cytomegalovirus antigens. The only immune exposure information available for the cohort was CMV serostatus. Across donors, most TCR sequences were observed very rarely, whereas some public TCRs were present in many individuals. A later genetic analysis reported fewer N-insertions in productive TCRs among donors in an Asian-associated ancestry cluster than the approximately 700-donor mean. The authors suggested that the approach could potentially be generalized to other disease states and immunological phenotypes. Some IMGT-functional V segments, including TRBV6-2 and TRBV6-3, could not be distinguished by the 87-base-pair reads and were therefore excluded. According to a later analysis, most CMV-associated TCR beta chains appeared to be HLA-restricted, and the HLA associations seemed to be driven largely by CMV exposure. The presence/absence analyses assumed that sequencing depth was roughly uniform across donors, and that assumption may not be true. Linkage disequilibrium might explain the correlated functional status among segregating V segments, but an unknown experimental factor could not be ruled out. In a later analysis, several top co-occurrence clusters were reported to appear linked to parvovirus B19, influenza, CMV and Epstein-Barr virus. A further reported finding was that TCR beta sequences accurately predicted the HLA-A and HLA-B alleles for most subjects in the first cohort. Around 16 rarely observed V segments, including chromosome 9 orphons, were excluded from the earlier analysis of about 610 of the donors because counts were too low. A cluster of highly shared sequence variants was judged likely to be a technical artifact of the sequencing pipeline. In both the original and validation cohorts, the classifier was reported to diagnose cytomegalovirus status with high specificity and sensitivity. The cohort was sequenced for TCR beta chains only, and without alpha or paired-chain data the features that could be detected were limited. In a later analysis, TCR association rates were found to vary across HLA loci, with the most associated TCRs seen for DRB1 alleles and the fewest for HLA-C alleles. Compared with equally common non-associated chains, HLA-associated TCR beta chains in a later analysis were more clonally expanded and had lower generation probabilities. An earlier analysis of around 600 of the donors showed that most TCR beta V segments appeared in productive rearrangements either about 87% or about 30% of the time, which broadly matched IMGT annotations. Strong co-occurrence of HLA alleles, especially DR and DQ, made assigning TCR associations to individual alleles difficult. HLA typing was unavailable for some donors at each locus, so association tests used only the typed subset. The study listed 164 TCR beta chains as associated with cytomegalovirus. V-gene and J-gene trimming of TCR beta chains was associated with a missense DCLRE1C variant in a later genetic analysis, and the association was replicated in an independent cohort.

Sequences SGHRS (CDR1) and YFSETQ (CDR2) are obtained from the germline V gene. The CDR3 sequence holds 15 residues, the cysteine and phenylalanine included. CDR3 DNA is the only sequence kept; it has 45 bases, read in frame from the first base. Clipping removes 3 bases from V and 4 bases from J, with 4 as the unmatched junction base count. Sequencing used PBMCs. This chain is built from TRBV5-1 and TRBJ2-5, with TRBD2 matching 12 junction bases. The receptor's source is a male donor in good health and CMV-seropositive. The CDR3 protein: CASSSSSGRGETQYF. The nucleotide sequence is given as TGCGCCAGCAGCTCGTCTAGCGGGAGGGGAGAGACCCAGTACTTC.